This TCR beta chain was identified during a study of T cell repertoires in cytomegalovirus infection. At the level of the study: Used in the study were CMV epitopes, some recently identified and HLA-C-restricted, others well-studied and HLA-B-restricted. It was the public TCR beta signatures that indicated both CMV infection and matching HLA type. Study findings and constraints: The ex vivo response was dominated by HLA-C-restricted CMV-specific TCR beta clonotypes. There were carriers of CMV plus the relevant HLA, and cumulative public TCR beta family frequency identified them.

For this clonotype: The antigen remains unidentified.

In germline, CDR1 is SEHNR, CDR2 FQNEAQ (reference sequence). V shed 2 bases, J shed 3 bases, and the junction held 4 bases outside the gene matches. The CDR3 contains 14 residues. MiXCR, run by TCRdb on the reads, gives a single entry per CDR3 protein. The sample consists of under 850,000 distinct CDR3 sequences, 30% to 35% of them appearing once. The sequence was collected from a human donor in good health (CMV status not recorded). Some clones in this sample may be carry-over from other donors' samples. The rearrangement joins TRBV7-9 to TRBJ2-7; TRBD1 matches at 7 bases. The specimen was cultured PBMCs, collected from culture after CMV antigen stimulation. As DNA, the CDR3 is TGTGCCAGCAGCTTAATGACAGGGCTCTACGAGCAGTACTTC. Translated, it gives CASSLMTGLYEQYF.